Following are 3 T cell receptor beta chains from one sample sequenced in a study of blood T cell repertoires in COVID-19. Clones were read by immunoSEQ multiplex PCR, and TCRdb kept only the in-frame ones, dropping some. The repertoire holds approximately 110,000 clones, with 86% as singletons. Sequences were obtained from peripheral blood. These receptors were taken from a man in his forties or fifties with acute or convalescent COVID-19.

The table lists this clone with a count of one. The rearrangement joins TRBV6-5 to TRBJ2-1, with a possible D match to TRBD2 (6 bases). There are 15 residues in the CDR3. From germline, CDR1 is MNHEY and CDR2 SVGAGI. V was cut by 6 bases and J by 9 bases, with 21 bases left in between. Written as DNA, the CDR3 is TGTGCCAGCAGAGGAGTGGGGACTGTCCTAGGTGAGCAGTTCTTC. The encoded protein is CASRGVGTVLGEQFF.

The V call is TRBV14, the J call TRBJ1-1, with 7 nucleotides matching TRBD1. CDR3 length: 15 residues. J lost 2 bases, V lost 2 bases, and 5 bases had no gene match. The germline V gene encodes CDR1 SGHDN and CDR2 FVKESK. The CDR3 sequence is CASSQNRGYNTEAFF. CDR3 bases: TGTGCCAGCAGCCAAAACAGGGGATATAACACTGAAGCTTTCTTT.

The chain uses TRBV5-6 and TRBJ2-2, with 13 bases matching TRBD2. The CDR3 has 16 residues. Germline trimming cut 1 base from V and 7 bases from J; bases unmatched to any gene: 4. The germline gives CDR1 SGHDT, CDR2 YYEEEE. The CDR3 DNA reads TGTGCCAGCAGCTTGAGACTAGCGGGAGGAGGCGGGGAGCTGTTTTTT. Translation gives CASSLRLAGGGGELFF.